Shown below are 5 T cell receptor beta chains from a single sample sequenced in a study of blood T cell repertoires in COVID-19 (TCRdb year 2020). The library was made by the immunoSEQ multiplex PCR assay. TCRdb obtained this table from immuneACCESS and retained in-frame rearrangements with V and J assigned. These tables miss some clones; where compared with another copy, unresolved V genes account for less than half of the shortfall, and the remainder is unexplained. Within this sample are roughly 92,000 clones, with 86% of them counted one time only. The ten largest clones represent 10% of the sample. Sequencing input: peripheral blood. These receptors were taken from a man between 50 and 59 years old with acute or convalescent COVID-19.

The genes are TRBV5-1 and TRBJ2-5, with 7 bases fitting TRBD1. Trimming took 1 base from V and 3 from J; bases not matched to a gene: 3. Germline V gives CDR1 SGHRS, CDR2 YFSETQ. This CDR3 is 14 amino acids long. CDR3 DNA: TGCGCCAGCAGCTTGCTGGGGACAGAAGAGACCCAGTACTTC. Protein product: CASSLLGTEETQYF.

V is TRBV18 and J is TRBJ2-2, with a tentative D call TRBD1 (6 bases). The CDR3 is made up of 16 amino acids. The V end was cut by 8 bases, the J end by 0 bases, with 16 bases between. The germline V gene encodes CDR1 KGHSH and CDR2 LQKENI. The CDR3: CASTPTGPSNTGELFF. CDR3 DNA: TGTGCCAGCACCCCGACAGGACCATCGAACACCGGGGAGCTGTTTTTT.

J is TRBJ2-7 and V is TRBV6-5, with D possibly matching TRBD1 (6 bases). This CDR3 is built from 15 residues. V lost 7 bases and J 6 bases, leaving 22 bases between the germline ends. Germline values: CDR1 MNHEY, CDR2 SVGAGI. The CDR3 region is CASIPGSRGASEQYF. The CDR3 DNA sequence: TGTGCCAGCATTCCCGGCAGCAGGGGTGCCTCCGAGCAGTACTTC.

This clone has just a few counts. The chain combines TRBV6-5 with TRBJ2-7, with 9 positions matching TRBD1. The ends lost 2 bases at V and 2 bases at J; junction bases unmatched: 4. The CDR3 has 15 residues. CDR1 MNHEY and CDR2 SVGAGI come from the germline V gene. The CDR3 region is CASSYMGQGAYEQYF. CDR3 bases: TGTGCCAGCAGTTACATGGGACAGGGTGCCTACGAGCAGTACTTC.

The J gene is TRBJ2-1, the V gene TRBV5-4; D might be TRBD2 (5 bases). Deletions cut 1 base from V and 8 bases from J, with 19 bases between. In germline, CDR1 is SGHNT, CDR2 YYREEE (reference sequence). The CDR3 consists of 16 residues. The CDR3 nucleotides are TGTGCCAGCAGCTTGAAATCCCTCTCCCTCGGGGATGAGCAGTTCTTC. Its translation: CASSLKSLSLGDEQFF.